What follows are 14 T cell receptor beta chains derived from one specimen sequenced in a study of blood T cell repertoires in COVID-19 (dated by TCRdb to 2019 to 2021). Receptors were amplified or captured by the immunoSEQ multiplex PCR assay. The clones in this table, taken by TCRdb from immuneACCESS, are in-frame only. Not every clone is retained; where verified, under half of the shortfall comes from an unresolved V gene, and the cause of the rest is unknown. Recorded for this sample are roughly 180,000 clones; around 94% of them occurred a single time. The ten largest clones represent approximately 0.69% of the sample. Source material: peripheral blood. These receptors all come from a man aged 25 to 40 with COVID-19, enrolled during active disease.

The V gene is TRBV30, the J gene TRBJ2-3; D is perhaps TRBD2 (6 bases). The CDR3 totals 13 residues. Germline CDR1 GTSNPN, CDR2 SVGIG (reference sequence). Deletions cut 2 bases from V and 5 bases from J, with 11 bases between. The CDR3 reads CAWSLRRGDTQYF. The CDR3 DNA sequence: TGTGCCTGGAGTTTACGGAGGGGAGATACGCAGTATTTT.

This chain connects TRBV12-3 or TRBV12-4 to TRBJ1-2; D uncertain. Trimming took 4 bases from V and 6 from J, leaving 6 bases between them. The CDR3 runs to 11 residues. CDR3 loop: CASSYSHGYTF. In DNA form, the CDR3 reads TGTGCCAGCAGTTATTCTCATGGCTACACCTTC.

CDR3 sequence reads: CSVVGQPDQPQHF. CDR3 sequence (DNA): TGCAGCGTTGTCGGACAGCCGGATCAGCCCCAGCATTTT. This chain joins TRBV29-1 and TRBJ1-5; D is possibly TRBD1 (6 bases). V lost 4 bases to trimming and J lost 5 bases, with 12 bases between them. The CDR3 is 13 residues long. Germline CDR1 reads SQVTM; CDR2 reads ANQGSEA. Complete variable domain (other parts from reference TRBV29-1 and TRBJ1-5): SAVISQKPSRDICQRGTSLTIQCQVDSQVTMMFWYRQQPGQSLTLIATANQGSEATYESGFVIDKFPISRPNLTFSTLTVSNMSPEDSSIYLCSVVGQPDQPQHFGDGTRLSIL.

V and J are TRBV2 and TRBJ2-5; D may be TRBD2 (5 bases). The CDR3 contains 16 residues. V was clipped by 1 base and J by 4 bases, with 16 bases between them. Germline lookup yields CDR1 SNHLY and CDR2 FYNNEI. CDR3 DNA: TGTGCCAGCAGTGAAGTCGACTGGGTTCGGGGAGAGACCCAGTACTTC. This codes for CASSEVDWVRGETQYF.

The V call is TRBV9, the J call TRBJ2-5; 15 bases agree with TRBD2. J lost 1 base, V lost 3 bases, and 4 bases had no gene match. The V gene's germline CDR1 is SGDLS and CDR2 YYNGEE. This CDR3 has 17 amino acids. This chain's CDR3 is CASSAGTSGGLQETQYF. The CDR3 DNA follows: TGTGCCAGCAGCGCCGGGACTAGCGGGGGGCTCCAAGAGACCCAGTACTTC.

The chain uses TRBV7-6 and TRBJ2-3; 7 nucleotides agree with TRBD2. CDR3 length: 18 amino acids. Trimming removed 5 bases from V and 2 bases from J; junction bases left unmatched: 16. Germline values: CDR1 SGHVS, CDR2 FNYEAQ. CDR3 sequence: CASSPHRPGRGNTDTQYF. DNA of the CDR3: TGTGCCAGCAGCCCCCACCGCCCCGGGCGGGGGAACACAGATACGCAGTATTTT. Supplemented by reference TRBV7-6 and TRBJ2-3, the full variable domain reads GAGVSQSPRYKVTKRGQDVALRCDPISGHVSLYWYRQALGQGPEFLTYFNYEAQQDKSGLPNDRFSAERPEGSISTLTIQRTEQRDSAMYRCASSPHRPGRGNTDTQYFGPGTRLTVL.

The chain is built from TRBV7-3 and TRBJ2-2, with D unresolved. The length of the CDR3 is 18 residues. V dropped 1 base and J dropped 0 bases, with 15 bases sitting between them. Germline V gene lookup returns CDR1 SGHTA and CDR2 FQGTGA. The CDR3 here is CASSLIRSSDANTGELFF. The CDR3 coding sequence is TGTGCCAGCAGCTTAATTAGGAGTTCTGACGCGAACACCGGGGAGCTGTTTTTT.

The rearrangement joins TRBV9 to TRBJ1-5; D is undetermined. The germline V and J ends were trimmed by 2 bases and 9 bases, with 9 bases remaining between them. This CDR3 is built from 12 residues. CDR1 and CDR2 from the germline V gene are SGDLS and YYNGEE. The CDR3: CASSVEAGPQHF. CDR3 nucleotides: TGTGCCAGCAGCGTCGAAGCGGGGCCCCAGCATTTT.

The chain uses TRBV10-1 and TRBJ2-3; no reliable D call. The CDR3 runs 17 residues. Trimming removed 2 bases at V and 1 base at J, with 16 bases between. CDR1 and CDR2 from the germline V gene are WNHNN and SYGVQD (reference sequence). CDR3 nucleotide sequence: TGCGCCAGCAGTGAGAACGTAGGAGTGACTGGCACAGATACGCAGTATTTT. Translation gives CASSENVGVTGTDTQYF.

The J gene is TRBJ2-2, the V gene TRBV3-1 (or the pseudogene TRBV3-2), with 7 bases aligning to TRBD2. The length of the CDR3 is 14 residues. J was trimmed by 6 bases and V by 1 base; bases with no gene match: 2. Germline CDR1 is LGHDT and CDR2 is YNNKEL (reference sequence). The CDR3 here is CASSQGLASGELFF. CDR3 nucleotides: TGTGCCAGCAGCCAAGGACTAGCTTCCGGGGAGCTGTTTTTT.

V usage is TRBV7-3 and J usage is TRBJ2-5; the match to TRBD2 covers 8 bases. This CDR3 is built from 15 residues. V lost 5 bases and J lost 5; bases outside the gene matches: 10. Per germline, CDR1 SGHTA and CDR2 FQGTGA. CDR3: CASSRGGGRKETQYF. CDR3 in DNA: TGTGCCAGCAGCCGGGGCGGGGGGCGGAAGGAGACCCAGTACTTC.

A single count supports this clone. One end of the junction does not line up with germline, which may come from a read error. The chain employs TRBV11-3 and TRBJ2-2, with 7 positions matching TRBD1. The CDR3 extends over 14 amino acids. Per the germline V gene, CDR1 is SGHNT and CDR2 is YENEEA. CDR3 protein: CASSLDRDTGELFF. The CDR3 DNA sequence: TGTGCCAGCAGCCTAGACAGGGATACCGGGGAGCTGTTTTTT.

The rearrangement uses TRBV19 and TRBJ2-7; TRBD1 matches at 8 bases. Per germline, CDR1 LNHDA and CDR2 SQIVND (reference sequence). V was pared by 8 bases and J by 0 bases, with 6 bases of the junction left unmatched. CDR3 length: 14 residues. CDR3 nucleotide sequence: TGTGCCAGTTCGACAGGGGTCGCCTCCTACGAGCAGTACTTC. This gives the protein CASSTGVASYEQYF.

The sample holds one count of this clone. This rearrangement joins TRBV10-2 to TRBJ1-2, with TRBD1 matching over 7 bases. Trimming removed 3 bases from V and 8 bases from J; junction bases left unmatched: 6. The germline V gene has CDR1 WSHSY and CDR2 SAAADI. The CDR3 is 13 residues long. As DNA, the CDR3 is TGCGCCAGCAGTGACCCAAGACAGGGAGGCTACACCTTC. Amino acid sequence: CASSDPRQGGYTF.